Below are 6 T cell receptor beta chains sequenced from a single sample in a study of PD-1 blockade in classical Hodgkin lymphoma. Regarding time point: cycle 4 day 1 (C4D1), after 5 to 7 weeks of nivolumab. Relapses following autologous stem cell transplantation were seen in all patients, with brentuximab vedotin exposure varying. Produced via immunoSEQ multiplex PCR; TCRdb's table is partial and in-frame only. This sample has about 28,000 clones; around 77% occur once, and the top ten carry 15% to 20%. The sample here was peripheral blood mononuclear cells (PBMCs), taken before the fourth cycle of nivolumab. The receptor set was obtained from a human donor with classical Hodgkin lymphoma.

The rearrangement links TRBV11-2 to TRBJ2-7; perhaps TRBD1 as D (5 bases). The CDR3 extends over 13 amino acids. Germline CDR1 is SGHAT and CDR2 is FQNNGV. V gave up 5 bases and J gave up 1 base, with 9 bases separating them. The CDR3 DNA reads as TGTGCCAGCAGCGGGTACAGGTCCTACGAGCAGTACTTC. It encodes CASSGYRSYEQYF.

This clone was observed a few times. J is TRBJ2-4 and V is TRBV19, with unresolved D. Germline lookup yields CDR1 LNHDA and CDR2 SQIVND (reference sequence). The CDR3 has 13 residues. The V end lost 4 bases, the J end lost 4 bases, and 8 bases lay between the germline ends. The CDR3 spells CASSNSQKNIQYF. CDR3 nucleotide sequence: TGTGCCAGTAGTAACTCACAGAAAAACATTCAGTACTTC.

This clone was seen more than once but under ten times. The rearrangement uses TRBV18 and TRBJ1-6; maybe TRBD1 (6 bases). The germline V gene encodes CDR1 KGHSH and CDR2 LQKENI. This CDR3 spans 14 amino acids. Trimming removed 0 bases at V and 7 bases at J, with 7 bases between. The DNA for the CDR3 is TGTGCCAGCTCACCACCACAGGGCAATTCACCCCTCCACTTT. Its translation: CASSPPQGNSPLHF.

CDR3 region: CASSEVEVSGANVLTF. CDR3 DNA sequence: TGCGCCAGCAGTGAAGTGGAGGTCTCTGGGGCCAACGTCCTGACTTTC. This chain joins TRBV10-1 and TRBJ2-6, with D possibly matching TRBD2 (5 bases). V lost 3 bases, J lost 0 bases, and 9 bases lay in between. The CDR3 is made up of 16 amino acids. Germline V gene lookup returns CDR1 WNHNN and CDR2 SYGVQD (reference sequence).

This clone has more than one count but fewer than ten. CDR3 DNA: TGCGCCAGCAGCCAGTCACCGGTGGGACCTAACACCGGGGAGCTGTTTTTT. Its translation: CASSQSPVGPNTGELFF. This chain joins TRBV4-1 and TRBJ2-2; D possibly matches TRBD1 or TRBD2 (5 bases each). V was pared by 3 bases and J by 2 bases, with 16 bases between. The CDR3 has 17 amino acids. From germline, CDR1 is MGHRA and CDR2 YSYEKL.

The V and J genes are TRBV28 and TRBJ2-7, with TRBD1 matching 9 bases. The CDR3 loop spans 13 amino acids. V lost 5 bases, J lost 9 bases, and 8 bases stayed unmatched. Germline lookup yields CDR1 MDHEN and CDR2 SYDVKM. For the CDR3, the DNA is TGTGCCAGCAGTACCGGGACAGGGTCCGGGCAGTACTTC. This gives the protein CASSTGTGSGQYF.